These 17 T cell receptor beta chains were all obtained from the same sample, sequenced in a study of cytomegalovirus exposure and HLA in healthy donors. Primers included in the PCR were 60 Vbeta and 13 Jbeta primers. Profiled with immunoSEQ multiplex PCR; TCRdb holds only in-frame clones, not every one. The sample holds 220,000 or so clones; 82% are singletons and the top ten take 2.7%. The specimen was PBMCs. These receptors were collected from a woman in her forties in good health and CMV-seronegative.

The V call is TRBV6-4, the J call TRBJ2-2, with 7 bases lining up with TRBD2. CDR1 is MRHNA and CDR2 is SNTAGT in the germline V gene. The CDR3 is 13 amino acids. Losses at the gene ends were 4 bases for V and 4 bases for J; bases not matched to a gene: 0. The CDR3 coding sequence is TGTGCCAGCAGTGGGGAGGGCACCGGGGAGCTGTTTTTT. It encodes CASSGEGTGELFF.

This rearrangement joins TRBV5-4 to TRBJ1-1, with D uncertain. Germline V gene sequence: CDR1 SGHNT, CDR2 YYREEE (reference sequence). Trimming took 0 bases from V and 0 from J, leaving 9 bases between them. CDR3 length equals 15 residues. The CDR3, as DNA: TGTGCCAGCAGCTTGGGGCAGGTGCTGAACACTGAAGCTTTCTTT. It translates to CASSLGQVLNTEAFF.

The chain links TRBV5-1 to TRBJ2-2; unclear D gene. The V and J ends lost 2 bases and 0 bases respectively, with 5 bases between them. From germline, CDR1 is SGHRS and CDR2 YFSETQ. This CDR3 is 14 amino acids long. In DNA form, the CDR3 reads TGCGCCAGCAGCTTCACAGCGAACACCGGGGAGCTGTTTTTT. It encodes CASSFTANTGELFF.

The CDR3 loop is CASSLPAAYEQFF. The CDR3 coding sequence is TGCGCCAGCAGCTTGCCTGCAGCGTATGAGCAGTTCTTC. J is TRBJ2-1 and V is TRBV5-1; D gene ambiguous. The CDR3 totals 13 residues. The germline gives CDR1 SGHRS, CDR2 YFSETQ. The germline V and J ends were trimmed by 1 base and 8 bases, with 10 bases remaining between them.

The V and J genes are TRBV7-2 and TRBJ2-1; TRBD2 agrees at 9 bases. V was clipped by 5 bases and J by 0 bases; unmatched bases: 2. The CDR3 length is 15 residues. Germline V gene lookup returns CDR1 SGHTA and CDR2 FQGNSA. The DNA for the CDR3 is TGTGCCAGCAGCGCGGGGGGGGCCTCCTACAATGAGCAGTTCTTC. It encodes CASSAGGASYNEQFF.

V usage is TRBV5-8 and J usage is TRBJ1-5; unclear D gene. From germline, CDR1 is SGHTS and CDR2 YDEGEE. The CDR3 contains 17 residues. V lost 0 bases to trimming and J lost 2 bases, with 15 bases between them. CDR3 region: CASSLATGPWGNQPQHF. CDR3 bases: TGTGCCAGCAGCTTGGCTACGGGTCCGTGGGGCAATCAGCCCCAGCATTTT.

This clone was counted a single time. The rearrangement links TRBV19 to TRBJ2-5; 7 positions match TRBD1. With V trimmed by 6 bases and J by 5 bases, 9 bases remained unmatched. CDR3 size: 14 residues. Germline CDR1 reads LNHDA; CDR2 reads SQIVND (reference sequence). For the CDR3, the DNA is TGTGCCAGTAGCCACAGACAGGGAGTCGAGACCCAGTACTTC. Translation: CASSHRQGVETQYF.

A few counts support this clone. V usage is TRBV27 and J usage is TRBJ1-1, with D perhaps TRBD1 (5 bases). Germline-derived CDR1 and CDR2 are MNHEY and SMNVEV (reference sequence). This CDR3 region has 14 residues. V gave up 5 bases and J gave up 6 bases, with 16 bases separating them. In nucleotides, the CDR3 is TGTGCCAGCAGTCCCAGGGACTTGGGGGCTGAAGCTTTCTTT. Encoded protein: CASSPRDLGAEAFF.

V gene TRBV7-9 combines with J gene TRBJ1-2; no clear D gene. V lost 11 bases and J lost 0, with 19 bases in between. Looked up from germline, CDR1 is SEHNR and CDR2 is FQNEAQ (reference sequence). This CDR3 spans 15 amino acids. Written as DNA, the CDR3 is TGTGCCGGACCACTAGCGGGATTCTCTAACTATGGCTACACCTTC. Translated, it gives CAGPLAGFSNYGYTF.

This clone was observed once. This chain's CDR3 is CSVVDLDSSFEAFF. DNA of the CDR3: TGCAGCGTAGTAGACCTGGACAGTAGCTTTGAAGCTTTCTTT. This chain links TRBV29-1 with TRBJ1-1, with a weak D call TRBD1 (6 bases). Germline lookup yields CDR1 SQVTM and CDR2 ANQGSEA. The CDR3 sequence is 14 residues long. Between the trimmed V and J ends, which lost 6 bases and 7 bases, there was a span of 21 bases.

This CDR3 reads CASRNGLADEQYF. The CDR3 coding sequence is TGTGCCAGTAGGAATGGACTAGCGGACGAGCAGTACTTC. This chain links TRBV19 with TRBJ2-7, with TRBD2 identical over 10 bases. J lost 5 bases, V lost 6 bases, and 4 bases had no gene match. This CDR3 comprises 13 residues. Germline V gene data show CDR1 as LNHDA and CDR2 as SQIVND (reference sequence).

This clone was counted a few times. This chain links TRBV10-1 with TRBJ2-7; D remains ambiguous. Trimming cost V 3 bases and J 4 bases, with 16 bases left between them. Germline V CDR1 and CDR2: WNHNN, SYGVQD (reference sequence). The CDR3 consists of 15 residues. CDR3 sequence (DNA): TGCGCCAGCAGTGATCAGGAATTGCCGTCTTACGAGCAGTACTTC. The encoded protein is CASSDQELPSYEQYF.

The V and J genes are TRBV5-4 and TRBJ2-3; 9 nucleotides match TRBD2. V dropped 0 bases and J dropped 7; count of bases not matched to a gene: 6. The CDR3 consists of 15 residues. CDR1 and CDR2 (germline): SGHNT, YYREEE (reference sequence). The CDR3 coding sequence is TGTGCCAGCAGCTTGGGCGGGAGGGGCACTAATACGCAGTATTTT. This encodes CASSLGGRGTNTQYF.

CDR3 sequence (DNA): TGTGCCAGCAGCTTGGTTACCAGGGGGCAATACGAGCAGTACTTC. This codes for CASSLVTRGQYEQYF. V usage is TRBV5-6 and J usage is TRBJ2-7; 8 bases fit TRBD1. The J segment lost 4 bases and the V segment lost 0 bases, leaving 6 bases of the junction unmatched. CDR1 SGHDT and CDR2 YYEEEE come from the germline V gene. This CDR3 is 15 amino acids long.

J is TRBJ2-7 and V is TRBV29-1, with 8 bases fitting TRBD1. The germline gives CDR1 SQVTM, CDR2 ANQGSEA. There are 14 residues in the CDR3. The trim removed 6 bases at V and 0 bases at J, leaving 7 bases unmatched. The CDR3 region has the DNA TGCAGCGTGCTGGGACAGGCTAACTCCTACGAGCAGTACTTC. This encodes CSVLGQANSYEQYF.

This chain uses TRBV30 with TRBJ2-1; D remains ambiguous. Looked up from germline, CDR1 is GTSNPN and CDR2 is SVGIG (reference sequence). Trimming stripped 0 bases from V and 6 bases from J, with 9 bases between. The CDR3 is made up of 13 amino acids. DNA of the CDR3: TGTGCCTGGAGTGTATCTAACCTCAATGAGCAGTTCTTC. Residues: CAWSVSNLNEQFF.

The genes are TRBV5-4 and TRBJ2-1; D is perhaps TRBD2 (5 bases). CDR3 size: 11 residues. CDR1 SGHNT and CDR2 YYREEE come from the germline V gene (reference sequence). The ends were cut back, 7 bases at V and 10 bases at J, with 12 bases in the middle. The chain's CDR3 is CASLESGEQFF. In nucleotides, the CDR3 is TGTGCCAGCTTGGAAAGCGGAGAGCAGTTCTTC.